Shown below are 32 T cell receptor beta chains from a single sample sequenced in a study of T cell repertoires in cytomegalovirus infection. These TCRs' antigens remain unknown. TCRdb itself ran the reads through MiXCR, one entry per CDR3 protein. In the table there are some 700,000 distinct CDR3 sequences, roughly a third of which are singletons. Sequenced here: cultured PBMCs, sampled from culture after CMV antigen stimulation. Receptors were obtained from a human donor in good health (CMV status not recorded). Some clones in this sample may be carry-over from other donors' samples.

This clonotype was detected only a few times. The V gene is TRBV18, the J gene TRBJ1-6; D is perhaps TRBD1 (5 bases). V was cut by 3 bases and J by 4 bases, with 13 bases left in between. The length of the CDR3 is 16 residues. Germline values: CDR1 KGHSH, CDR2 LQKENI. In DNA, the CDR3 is TGTGCCAGCTCACCGGGACGTTCTCAGTATAATTCACCCCTCCACTTT. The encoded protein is CASSPGRSQYNSPLHF.

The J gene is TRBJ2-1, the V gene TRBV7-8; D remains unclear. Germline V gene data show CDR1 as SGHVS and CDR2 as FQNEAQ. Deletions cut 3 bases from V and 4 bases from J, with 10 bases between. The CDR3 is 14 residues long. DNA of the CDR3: TGTGCCAGCAGCTTCGGAGATCGATACAATGAGCAGTTCTTC. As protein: CASSFGDRYNEQFF.

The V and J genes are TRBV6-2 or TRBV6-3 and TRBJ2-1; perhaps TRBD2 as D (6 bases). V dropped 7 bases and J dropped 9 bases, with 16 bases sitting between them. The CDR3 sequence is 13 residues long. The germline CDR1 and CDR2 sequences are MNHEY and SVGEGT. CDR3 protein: CASTPEGRGEQFF. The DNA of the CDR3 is TGTGCCAGCACTCCGGAGGGGCGAGGTGAGCAGTTCTTC.

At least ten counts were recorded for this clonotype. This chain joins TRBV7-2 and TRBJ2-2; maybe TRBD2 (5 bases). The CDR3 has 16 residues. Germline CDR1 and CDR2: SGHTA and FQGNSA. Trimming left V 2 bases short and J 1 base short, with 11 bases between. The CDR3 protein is CASSLNSRGNTGELFF. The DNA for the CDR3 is TGTGCCAGCAGCTTAAACAGTCGGGGGAACACCGGGGAGCTGTTTTTT. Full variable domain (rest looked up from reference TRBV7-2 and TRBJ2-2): GAGVSQSPSNKVTEKGKDVELRCDPISGHTALYWYRQSLGQGLEFLIYFQGNSAPDKSGLPSDRFSAERTGGSVSTLTIQRTQQEDSAVYLCASSLNSRGNTGELFFGEGSRLTVL.

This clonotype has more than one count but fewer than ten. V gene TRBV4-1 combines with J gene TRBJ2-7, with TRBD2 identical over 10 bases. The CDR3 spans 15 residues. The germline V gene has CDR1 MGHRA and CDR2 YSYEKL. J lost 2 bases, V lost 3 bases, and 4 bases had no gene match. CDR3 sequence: CASSHLLAGTYEQYF. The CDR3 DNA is TGCGCCAGCAGCCACCTACTAGCGGGGACCTACGAGCAGTACTTC.

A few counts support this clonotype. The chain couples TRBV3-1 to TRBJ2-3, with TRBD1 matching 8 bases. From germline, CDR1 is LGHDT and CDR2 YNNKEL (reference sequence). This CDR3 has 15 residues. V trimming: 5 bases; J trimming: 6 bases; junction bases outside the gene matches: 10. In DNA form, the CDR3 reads TGTGCCAGCAGCGCAAGACAGGGGAATGGGGATACGCAGTATTTT. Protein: CASSARQGNGDTQYF.

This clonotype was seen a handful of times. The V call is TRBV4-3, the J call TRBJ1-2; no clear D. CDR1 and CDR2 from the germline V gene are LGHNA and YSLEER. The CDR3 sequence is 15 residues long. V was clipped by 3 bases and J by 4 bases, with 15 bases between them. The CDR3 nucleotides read TGCGCCAGCAGCCACGAGGGCGCGACGGCCTATGGCTACACCTTC. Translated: CASSHEGATAYGYTF.

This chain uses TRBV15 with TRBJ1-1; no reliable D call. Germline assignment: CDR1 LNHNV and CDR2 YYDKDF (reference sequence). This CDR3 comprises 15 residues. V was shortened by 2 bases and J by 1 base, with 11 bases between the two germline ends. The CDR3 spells CATSRSLDGNTEAFF. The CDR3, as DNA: TGTGCCACCAGCAGATCCTTAGATGGGAACACTGAAGCTTTCTTT.

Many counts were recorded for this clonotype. CDR3 in DNA: TGTGCCAGCAGCTTAACGGGGGGAGCCTATGGCTACACCTTC. Translated, it gives CASSLTGGAYGYTF. This rearrangement joins TRBV7-2 to TRBJ1-2; D is possibly TRBD1 (5 bases). CDR1 is SGHTA, CDR2 FQGNSA, per germline. The CDR3 consists of 14 residues. V was trimmed by 2 bases and J by 4 bases, leaving 11 bases between them.

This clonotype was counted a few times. The DNA for the CDR3 is TGTGCCAGCAGGGGCAGACGACTTTCAAACTATGGCTACACCTTC. It translates to CASRGRRLSNYGYTF. The chain recombines TRBV7-9 with TRBJ1-2; no reliable D call. Trimming took 6 bases from V and 2 from J, leaving 16 bases between them. The CDR3 runs 15 residues. CDR1 SEHNR and CDR2 FQNEAQ come from the germline V gene (reference sequence).

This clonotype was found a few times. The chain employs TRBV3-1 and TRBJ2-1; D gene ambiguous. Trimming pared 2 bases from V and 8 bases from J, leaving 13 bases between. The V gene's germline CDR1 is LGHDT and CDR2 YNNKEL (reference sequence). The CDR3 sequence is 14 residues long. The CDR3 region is CASSQLVTFDEQFF. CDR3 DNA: TGTGCCAGCAGCCAACTCGTGACCTTTGATGAGCAGTTCTTC.

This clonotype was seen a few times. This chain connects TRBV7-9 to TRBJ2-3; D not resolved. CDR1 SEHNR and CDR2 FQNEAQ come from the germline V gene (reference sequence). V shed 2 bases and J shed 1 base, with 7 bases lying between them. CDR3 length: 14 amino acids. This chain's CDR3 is CASSLQAGTDTQYF. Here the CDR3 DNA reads TGTGCCAGCAGCTTACAGGCAGGCACAGATACGCAGTATTTT.

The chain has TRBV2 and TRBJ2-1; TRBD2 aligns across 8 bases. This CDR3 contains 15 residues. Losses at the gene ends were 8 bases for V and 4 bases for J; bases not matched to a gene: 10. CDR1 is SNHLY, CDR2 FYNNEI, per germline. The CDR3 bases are TGTGCCAGCGCGGGACTCGGGGGGGCGTACAATGAGCAGTTCTTC. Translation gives CASAGLGGAYNEQFF.

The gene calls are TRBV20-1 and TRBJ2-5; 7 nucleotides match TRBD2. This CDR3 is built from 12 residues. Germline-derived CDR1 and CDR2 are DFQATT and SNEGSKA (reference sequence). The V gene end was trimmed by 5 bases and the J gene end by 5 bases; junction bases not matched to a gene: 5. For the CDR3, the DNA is TGCAGTGCTGGGGAGGGGTGGGAGACCCAGTACTTC. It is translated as CSAGEGWETQYF.

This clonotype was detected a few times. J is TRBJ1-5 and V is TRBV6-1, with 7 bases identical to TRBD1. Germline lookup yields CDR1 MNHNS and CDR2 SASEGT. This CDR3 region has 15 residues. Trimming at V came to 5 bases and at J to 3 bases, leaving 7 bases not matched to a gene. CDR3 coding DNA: TGTGCCAGCAGTCAACTGACAGGGATCAATCAGCCCCAGCATTTT. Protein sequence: CASSQLTGINQPQHF.

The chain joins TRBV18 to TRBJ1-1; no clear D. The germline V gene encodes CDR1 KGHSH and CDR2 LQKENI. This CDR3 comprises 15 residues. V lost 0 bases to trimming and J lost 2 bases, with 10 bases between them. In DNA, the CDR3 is TGTGCCAGCTCACCACCGGAAAAGGTTAACACTGAAGCTTTCTTT. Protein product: CASSPPEKVNTEAFF.

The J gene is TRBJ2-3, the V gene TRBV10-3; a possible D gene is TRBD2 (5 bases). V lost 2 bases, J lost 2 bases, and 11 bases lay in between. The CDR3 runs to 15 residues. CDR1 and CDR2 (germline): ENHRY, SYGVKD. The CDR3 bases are TGTGCCATCAGTGAGACTAGTAGTCTCACAGATACGCAGTATTTT. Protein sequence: CAISETSSLTDTQYF.

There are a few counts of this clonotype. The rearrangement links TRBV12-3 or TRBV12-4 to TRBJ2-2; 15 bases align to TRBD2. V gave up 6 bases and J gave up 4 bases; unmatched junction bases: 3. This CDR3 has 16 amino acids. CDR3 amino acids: CASRGLAGGPTGELFF. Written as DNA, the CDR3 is TGTGCCAGCAGAGGACTAGCGGGGGGGCCCACCGGGGAGCTGTTTTTT.

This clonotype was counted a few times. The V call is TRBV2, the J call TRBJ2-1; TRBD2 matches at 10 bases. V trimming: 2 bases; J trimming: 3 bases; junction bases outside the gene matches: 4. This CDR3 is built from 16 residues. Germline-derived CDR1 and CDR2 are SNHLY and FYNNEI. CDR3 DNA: TGTGCCAGCAGTGAAAGGCCTAGCGGGGGCTACAATGAGCAGTTCTTC. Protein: CASSERPSGGYNEQFF.

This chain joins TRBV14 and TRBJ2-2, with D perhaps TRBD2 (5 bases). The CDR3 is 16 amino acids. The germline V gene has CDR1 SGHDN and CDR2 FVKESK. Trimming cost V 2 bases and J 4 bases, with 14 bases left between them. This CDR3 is CASSQPSLRGTGELFF. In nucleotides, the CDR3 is TGTGCCAGCAGCCAACCCAGCCTACGGGGCACCGGGGAGCTGTTTTTT.

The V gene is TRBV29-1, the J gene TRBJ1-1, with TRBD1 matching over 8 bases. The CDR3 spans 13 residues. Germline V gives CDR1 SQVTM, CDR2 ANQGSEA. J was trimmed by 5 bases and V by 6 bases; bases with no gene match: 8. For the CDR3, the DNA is TGCAGCGTGTCAGGGGGCAGGGGAACTGAAGCTTTCTTT. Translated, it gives CSVSGGRGTEAFF. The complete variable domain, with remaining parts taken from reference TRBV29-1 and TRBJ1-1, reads SAVISQKPSRDICQRGTSLTIQCQVDSQVTMMFWYRQQPGQSLTLIATANQGSEATYESGFVIDKFPISRPNLTFSTLTVSNMSPEDSSIYLCSVSGGRGTEAFFGQGTRLTVV.

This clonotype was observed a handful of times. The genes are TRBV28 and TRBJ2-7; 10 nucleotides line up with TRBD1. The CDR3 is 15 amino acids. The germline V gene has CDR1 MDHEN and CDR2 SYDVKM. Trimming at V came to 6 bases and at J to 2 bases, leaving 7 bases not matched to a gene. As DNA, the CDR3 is TGTGCCAGCAGGGGACCGGGACAGGGGACCTACGAGCAGTACTTC. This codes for CASRGPGQGTYEQYF. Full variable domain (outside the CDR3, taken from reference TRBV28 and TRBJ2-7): DVKVTQSSRYLVKRTGEKVFLECVQDMDHENMFWYRQDPGLGLRLIYFSYDVKMKEKGDIPEGYSVSREKKERFSLILESASTNQTSMYLCASRGPGQGTYEQYFGPGTRLTVT.

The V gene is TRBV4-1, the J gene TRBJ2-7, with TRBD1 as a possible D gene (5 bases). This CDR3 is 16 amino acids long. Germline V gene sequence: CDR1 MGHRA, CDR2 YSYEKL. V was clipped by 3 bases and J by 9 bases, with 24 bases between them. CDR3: CASSQHYRPEYSGQYF. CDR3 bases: TGCGCCAGCAGCCAGCACTACAGGCCAGAGTACTCCGGGCAGTACTTC.

CDR3 residues: CASIRGIGGELFF. CDR3 in DNA: TGTGCCAGTATTAGAGGAATCGGCGGGGAGCTGTTTTTT. The chain recombines TRBV19 with TRBJ2-2; no reliable D call. From germline, CDR1 is LNHDA and CDR2 SQIVND (reference sequence). V dropped 7 bases and J dropped 7 bases, with 13 bases sitting between them. CDR3 size: 13 residues.

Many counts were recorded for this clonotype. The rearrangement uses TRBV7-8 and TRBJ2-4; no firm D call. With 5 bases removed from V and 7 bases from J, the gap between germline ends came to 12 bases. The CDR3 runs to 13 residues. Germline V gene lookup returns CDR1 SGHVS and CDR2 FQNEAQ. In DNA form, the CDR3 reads TGTGCCAGCAGCCAGTCTTTGCGGAACATTCAGTACTTC. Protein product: CASSQSLRNIQYF. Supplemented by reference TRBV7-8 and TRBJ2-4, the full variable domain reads GAGVSQSPRYKVAKRGQDVALRCDPISGHVSLFWYQQALGQGPEFLTYFQNEAQLDKSGLPSDRFFAERPEGSVSTLKIQRTQQEDSAVYLCASSQSLRNIQYFGAGTRLSVL.

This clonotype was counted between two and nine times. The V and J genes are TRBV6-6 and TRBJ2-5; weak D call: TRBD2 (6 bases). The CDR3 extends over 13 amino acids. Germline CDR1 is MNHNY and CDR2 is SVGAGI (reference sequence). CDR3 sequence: CATGGISRVSQYF. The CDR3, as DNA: TGTGCTACGGGCGGGATTTCGAGGGTGAGCCAGTACTTC.

The CDR3 nucleotides are TGTGCCAGCAGCGGAGGGACAGTTGGAAACACCATATATTTT. As protein: CASSGGTVGNTIYF. V gene TRBV9 combines with J gene TRBJ1-3; 7 bases line up with TRBD1. Germline V CDR1 and CDR2: SGDLS, YYNGEE. V trimming: 3 bases; J trimming: 3 bases; junction bases outside the gene matches: 3. This CDR3 is 14 amino acids long.

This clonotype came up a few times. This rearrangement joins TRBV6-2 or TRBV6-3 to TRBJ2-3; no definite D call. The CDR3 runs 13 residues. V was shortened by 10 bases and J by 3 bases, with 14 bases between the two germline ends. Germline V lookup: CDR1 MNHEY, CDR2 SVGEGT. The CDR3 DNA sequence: TGTGCCATTCTGAGTCGACTGACAGATACGCAGTATTTT. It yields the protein CAILSRLTDTQYF.

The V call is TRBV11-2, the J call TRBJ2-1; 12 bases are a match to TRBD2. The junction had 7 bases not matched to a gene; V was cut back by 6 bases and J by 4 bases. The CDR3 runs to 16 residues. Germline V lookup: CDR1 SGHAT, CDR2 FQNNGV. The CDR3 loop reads CASSGLAGPMYNEQFF. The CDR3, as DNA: TGTGCCAGCAGTGGACTAGCGGGACCTATGTACAATGAGCAGTTCTTC. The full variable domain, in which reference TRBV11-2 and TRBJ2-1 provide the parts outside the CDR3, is EAGVAQSPRYKIIEKRQSVAFWCNPISGHATLYWYQQILGQGPKLLIQFQNNGVVDDSQLPKDRFSAERLKGVDSTLKIQPAKLEDSAVYLCASSGLAGPMYNEQFFGPGTRLTVL.

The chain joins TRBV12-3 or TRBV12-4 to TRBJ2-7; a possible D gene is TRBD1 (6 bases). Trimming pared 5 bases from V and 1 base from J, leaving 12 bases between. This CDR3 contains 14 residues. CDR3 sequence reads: CASSVGQVSYEQYF. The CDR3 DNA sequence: TGTGCCAGCAGTGTGGGACAAGTGTCCTACGAGCAGTACTTC.

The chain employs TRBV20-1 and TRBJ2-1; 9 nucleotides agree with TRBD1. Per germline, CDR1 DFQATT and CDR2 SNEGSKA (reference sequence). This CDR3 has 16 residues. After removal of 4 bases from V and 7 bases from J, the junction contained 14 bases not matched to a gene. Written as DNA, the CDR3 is TGCAGTGCTATCTTGCCGGGACAGGGTTCGAGGAATGAGCAGTTCTTC. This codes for CSAILPGQGSRNEQFF.

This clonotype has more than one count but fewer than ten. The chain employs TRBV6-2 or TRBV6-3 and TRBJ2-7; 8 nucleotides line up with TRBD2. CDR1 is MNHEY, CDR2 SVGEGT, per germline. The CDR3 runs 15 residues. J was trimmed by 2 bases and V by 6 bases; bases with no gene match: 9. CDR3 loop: CASRKTSGQTYEQYF. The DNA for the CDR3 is TGTGCCAGCAGGAAAACTAGCGGACAAACCTACGAGCAGTACTTC.